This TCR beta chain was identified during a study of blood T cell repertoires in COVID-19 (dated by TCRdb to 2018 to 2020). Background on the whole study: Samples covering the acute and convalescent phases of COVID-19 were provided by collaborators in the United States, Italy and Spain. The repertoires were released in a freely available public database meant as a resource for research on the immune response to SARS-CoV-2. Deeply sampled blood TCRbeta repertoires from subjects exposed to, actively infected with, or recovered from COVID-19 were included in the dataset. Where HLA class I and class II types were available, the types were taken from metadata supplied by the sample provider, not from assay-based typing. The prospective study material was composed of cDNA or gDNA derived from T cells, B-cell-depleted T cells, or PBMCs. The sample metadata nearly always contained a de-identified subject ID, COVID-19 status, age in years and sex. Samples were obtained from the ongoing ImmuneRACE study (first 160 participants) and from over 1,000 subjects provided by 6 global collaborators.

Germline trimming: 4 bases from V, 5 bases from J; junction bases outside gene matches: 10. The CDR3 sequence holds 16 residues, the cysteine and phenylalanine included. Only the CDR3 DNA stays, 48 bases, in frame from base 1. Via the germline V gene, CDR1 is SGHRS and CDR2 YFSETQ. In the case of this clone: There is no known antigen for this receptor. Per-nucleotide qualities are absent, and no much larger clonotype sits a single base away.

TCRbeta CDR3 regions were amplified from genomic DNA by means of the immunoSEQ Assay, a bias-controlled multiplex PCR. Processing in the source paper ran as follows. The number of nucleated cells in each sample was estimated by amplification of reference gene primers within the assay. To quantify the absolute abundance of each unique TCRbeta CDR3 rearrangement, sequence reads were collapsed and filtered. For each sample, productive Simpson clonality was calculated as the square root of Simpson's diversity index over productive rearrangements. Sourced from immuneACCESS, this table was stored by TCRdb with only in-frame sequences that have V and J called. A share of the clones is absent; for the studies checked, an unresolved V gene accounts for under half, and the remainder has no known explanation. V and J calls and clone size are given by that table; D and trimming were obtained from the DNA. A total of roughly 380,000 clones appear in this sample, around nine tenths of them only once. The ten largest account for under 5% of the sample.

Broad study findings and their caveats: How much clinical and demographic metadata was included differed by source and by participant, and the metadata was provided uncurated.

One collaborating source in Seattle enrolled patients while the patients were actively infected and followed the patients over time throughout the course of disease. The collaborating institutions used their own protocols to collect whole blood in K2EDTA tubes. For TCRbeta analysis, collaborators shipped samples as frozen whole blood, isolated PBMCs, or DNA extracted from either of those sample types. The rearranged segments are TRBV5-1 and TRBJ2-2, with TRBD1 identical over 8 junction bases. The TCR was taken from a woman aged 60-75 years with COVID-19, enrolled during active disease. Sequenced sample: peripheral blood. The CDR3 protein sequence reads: CASSPQTGAGTGELFF. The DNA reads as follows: TGCGCCAGCAGCCCTCAGACAGGGGCGGGGACCGGGGAGCTGTTTTTT.